This paragraph covers one TCR beta chain sequence. Antigen unknown. The healthy adult donors were HIV-negative and reported no recent acute infections or vaccinations. The sample comes from a study of shared clonotypes between healthy human individuals. Study results and limitations: How much donors shared clonotypes was expected to be affected by sequencing depth. Memory subsets generally showed smaller estimated richness than naive subsets did. Four donors held 4.5% to 5% of naive CD4 clonotypes in common.

The CDR3 length is 15 residues. Between the trimmed V and J ends, which lost 1 base and 1 base, there was a span of 10 bases. Germline V gives CDR1 SGHTA, CDR2 FQGNSA. Sequenced by immunoSEQ multiplex PCR; TCRdb stores in-frame clones only, minus some. The repertoire has more than 2 million clones, about 95% of them found once; the top ten carry 0.1% to 0.15%. This receptor was identified in a young man in good health. Sequenced material: naive CD4+ T cells sorted from blood. Subset meaning: CD45RA+ positively selected. The rearrangement uses TRBV7-2 and TRBJ2-5; tentatively, D is TRBD1 (5 bases). As DNA, the CDR3 is TGTGCCAGCAGCTTAGTCACAGGTATCCAAGAGACCCAGTACTTC. Translation: CASSLVTGIQETQYF.